Below, 3 T cell receptor beta chains from the same sample are listed, as sequenced in a study of cytomegalovirus exposure and HLA in healthy donors (dated by TCRdb to 2016 to 2017). Libraries were constructed by the immunoSEQ multiplex PCR assay. For the multiplex PCR, a mixture combining 60 forward primers for TCR Vbeta segments and 13 reverse primers for TCR Jbeta segments was used. The table was pulled from immuneACCESS by TCRdb, which kept in-frame rearrangements only. Such tables lose some clones; where checked, under half of the loss comes from unresolved V genes, and the rest has no known cause. The sample records under 200,000 clones, roughly 80% of which are singletons. The ten most abundant clones make up around 2% of the sample. The sample consisted of PBMCs. The receptors stem from a human donor in good health.

In DNA form, the CDR3 reads TGCGCCAGCAGCCAACTTCCGGCAGGGGGCGTCTACAATGAGCAGTTCTTC. Translation: CASSQLPAGGVYNEQFF. The rearrangement joins TRBV4-3 to TRBJ2-1, with 8 bases identical to TRBD1. V lost 2 bases and J lost 3; bases outside the gene matches: 9. Germline V CDR1 and CDR2: LGHNA, YSLEER. The CDR3 is 17 residues long.

V is TRBV6-1 and J is TRBJ2-1; D perhaps matches TRBD2 (5 bases). V was clipped by 11 bases and J by 0 bases, with 17 bases between them. CDR3 size: 15 residues. Looked up from germline, CDR1 is MNHNS and CDR2 is SASEGT. The CDR3 bases are TGTGCCTCACACCGGGGTACGAGCTCCTACAATGAGCAGTTCTTC. Protein sequence: CASHRGTSSYNEQFF.

V and J are TRBV6-1 and TRBJ2-5; TRBD1 matches 7 bases. The CDR3 consists of 14 residues. In germline, CDR1 is MNHNS, CDR2 SASEGT. With V trimmed by 4 bases and J by 1 base, 3 bases remained unmatched. CDR3 amino acids: CASSVRDSQETQYF. The CDR3 DNA reads TGTGCCAGCAGTGTACGGGACAGCCAAGAGACCCAGTACTTC.